The sequence of this T cell receptor beta chain was determined in a study of cytomegalovirus exposure and HLA in healthy donors. Looking at the study overall: Membership in the Caucasian-associated ancestry cluster was found for approximately 85% of around 380 genotyped donors.

Germline CDR1 is MNHNS and CDR2 is SASEGT. CDR3 length: 15 residues. Trimming cost V 3 bases and J 1 base, with 10 bases left between them. With 60 Vbeta and 13 Jbeta primers, the PCR was carried out. Sequencing used immunoSEQ multiplex PCR; TCRdb keeps in-frame clones, though not all of them. This sample yields hundreds of thousands of clones, of which 65% to 85% are seen a single time; over 2% belongs to the top ten. Whole-study findings and limits: Some TCR beta chains (roughly 150 of them) were listed as cytomegalovirus-associated. Follow-up analysis later connected one missense variant in DCLRE1C with trimming of TCR beta V- and J-genes.

This clone appeared a few times. Its matching antigen is unknown. This clonotype originated in a female donor in good health and CMV-seronegative. The sequenced material came from PBMCs. V and J are TRBV6-1 and TRBJ1-5; D uncertain. The CDR3 DNA is TGTGCCAGCAGTGACCAAAGGCGGAGCAATCAGCCCCAGCATTTT. Translating it yields CASSDQRRSNQPQHF.